This T cell receptor (beta chain) is from a study of T cells in Graves' hyperthyroidism and ophthalmopathy. Amplified TCR beta CDR3 regions derived from RNA transcripts. Primed by the HTBI set, a first-round RT-PCR was run on the TCR CDR3. TCRdb re-called the multiplex PCR reads with MiXCR, one entry per CDR3 protein. The data show 500,000 to 650,000 distinct CDR3 sequences, roughly 15% seen once. This clonotype has at least ten counts. Its cognate antigen is unknown. The V gene lost 0 bases and the J gene lost 6 bases, with 10 bases spanning the gap. Germline V lookup: CDR1 SGHRS, CDR2 YFSETQ. This CDR3 has 14 amino acids. General study results and limits: Most thyroid clonotypes that were expanded above 0.001 also turned up in blood.

Sequenced: blood. The V and J genes are TRBV5-1 and TRBJ2-1; D is ambiguous. The receptor's source is a woman between 45 and 65 years old with Graves' ophthalmopathy. CDR3 DNA sequence: TGCGCCAGCAGCTTGGTGGATCGGGTCAATGAGCAGTTCTTC. Translated: CASSLVDRVNEQFF.